This T cell receptor beta chain came from a study of beta chain features in type 1 diabetes. Details on this clone: Its antigen is still unknown.

Isolated RNA was reverse transcribed in full, so expressed TCRB transcripts were sequenced. Sequencing used immunoSEQ multiplex PCR; TCRdb keeps in-frame clones, though not all of them. The sample carries 150,000 to 200,000 clones, around 63% recorded once. Trimming removed 6 bases from V and 0 bases from J, with 12 bases in between. Germline V gives CDR1 MNHEY, CDR2 SVGAGI. This CDR3 is 14 amino acids long. Overall study findings and caveats: Patients with type 1 diabetes showed fewer VDJ junction insertions and more deletions. Overrepresentation of cells with high TCR expression could result from cDNA sequencing. Shorter TCRB CDR3s, moderately but significantly so, marked every one of the four CD4+ subsets in Type 1 diabetes patients. Equally in patients and controls, PCR might preferentially amplify shorter templates.

The TCR was taken from a man in his thirties or forties with type 1 diabetes. Sequencing used naive CD4+ T cells from blood. The chain has TRBV6-5 and TRBJ2-7; no definite D call. This CDR3 is CASSRLSGSYEQYF. CDR3 DNA sequence: TGTGCCAGCAGCCGCCTTAGTGGCTCCTACGAGCAGTACTTC.